This T cell receptor (beta chain) was found in a study of cytomegalovirus exposure and HLA in healthy donors. Study in general: In an earlier analysis, 95 million to 140 million unique TCR beta sequences were found from some 180 million T cells.

Overall study findings and caveats: A prior analysis recorded that most TCR beta V segments were productive about 87% or about 30% of the time.

The CDR3 contains 14 residues. The V gene end was trimmed by 5 bases and the J gene end by 8 bases; junction bases not matched to a gene: 11. From germline, CDR1 is MDHEN and CDR2 SYDVKM. The PCR made use of 60 Vbeta and 13 Jbeta primers. Original processing methods: An analysis performed later counted about 80 million unique TCR beta chains (approximately 12 million of them shared). Method: immunoSEQ multiplex PCR; TCRdb's copy keeps in-frame clones and lacks some. V, J and clone size reflect that table, while D and trimming were determined from the DNA. Among around 110,000 clones, around 85% were seen once, and the ten largest hold around 2.3%. As to this clone: The antigen remains unidentified.

The chain links TRBV28 to TRBJ1-2; TRBD1 matches 7 bases. The source of this sequence is a young man in good health and CMV-seronegative. What was sequenced was PBMCs. This chain's CDR3 is CASSPNRGLGGYTF. The CDR3 DNA reads as TGTGCCAGCAGTCCAAACAGGGGCTTAGGGGGCTACACCTTC.